This T cell receptor beta chain appears in the sequencing data of a study of pediatric ulcerative colitis. Study in general: Ulcerative colitis patients had pancolitis or left-sided colitis, with confirming histology. General study results and limits: This repertoire reflects total lymphocytes rather than subpopulations like regulatory T cells. Rectal repertoires separated controls, mild-moderate and acute severe colitis. Substantially fewer templates came from a couple of patients' blood samples.

Repertoires were generated with immunoSEQ multiplex PCR, while TCRdb's copy carries only in-frame clones and drops some. The repertoire holds 35,000 to 45,000 clones, roughly four fifths seen once, with around 9.2% in the top ten. Comments on this clone: Antigen: not known.

This CDR3 is built from 14 residues. The V segment lost 3 bases and the J segment 5 bases; nucleotides outside the gene matches: 4. Germline V gene sequence: CDR1 MNHNY, CDR2 SVGAGI (reference sequence). One to two pinch biopsies were taken from the rectum during colonoscopy. The sample consisted of gut tissue. This chain connects TRBV6-6 to TRBJ2-7; TRBD1 agrees at 10 bases. The TCR was taken from a boy aged 5-17 years with severe ulcerative colitis. The CDR3 here is CASSYGTGVHEQYF. CDR3 DNA sequence: TGTGCCAGCAGTTATGGGACAGGGGTCCACGAGCAGTACTTC.